Shown below are 26 T cell receptor beta chains from a single sample sequenced in a study of blood T cell repertoires in COVID-19. The repertoire was sequenced with immunoSEQ multiplex PCR; TCRdb's copy has only in-frame clones and lacks some. The sample shows approximately 120,000 clones, 92% of them seen only once. The source material was peripheral blood. These receptors came from a man in his forties or fifties with COVID-19, enrolled during active disease.

The chain links TRBV7-3 to TRBJ2-5, with a possible D match to TRBD1 (8 bases). Germline V lookup: CDR1 SGHTA, CDR2 FQGTGA. V shed 1 base and J shed 1 base, with 28 bases lying between them. The CDR3 is 21 residues long. CDR3 sequence reads: CASSLIGPGTGSPSGQETQYF. CDR3 nucleotides: TGTGCCAGCAGCTTAATCGGTCCCGGGACAGGCTCTCCTAGCGGCCAAGAGACCCAGTACTTC.

The J gene is TRBJ1-5, the V gene TRBV5-5; D is possibly TRBD1 (6 bases). The CDR3 is 17 amino acids. Trimming took 0 bases from V and 0 from J, leaving 13 bases between them. From germline, CDR1 is SGHKS and CDR2 YYEKEE (reference sequence). This CDR3 is CASSLEQGPLSNQPQHF. The CDR3 nucleotides read TGTGCCAGCAGCTTGGAACAGGGCCCCCTTAGCAATCAGCCCCAGCATTTT. The entire variable domain, with the rest obtained from reference TRBV5-5 and TRBJ1-5, is as follows: DAGVTQSPTHLIKTRGQQVTLRCSPISGHKSVSWYQQVLGQGPQFIFQYYEKEERGRGNFPDRFSARQFPNYSSELNVNALLLGDSALYLCASSLEQGPLSNQPQHFGDGTRLSIL.

The CDR3 protein is CSVAKGAETQYF. For the CDR3, the DNA is TGCAGCGTTGCTAAGGGGGCAGAGACCCAGTACTTC. This chain joins TRBV29-1 and TRBJ2-5; 7 bases are a match to TRBD1. Unmatched junction bases numbered 3, after V lost 4 bases and J lost 4 bases. Germline CDR1 SQVTM, CDR2 ANQGSEA. The length of the CDR3 is 12 residues. Looking up the rest from reference TRBV29-1 and TRBJ2-5 gives the full variable domain: SAVISQKPSRDICQRGTSLTIQCQVDSQVTMMFWYRQQPGQSLTLIATANQGSEATYESGFVIDKFPISRPNLTFSTLTVSNMSPEDSSIYLCSVAKGAETQYFGPGTRLLVL.

The chain recombines TRBV19 with TRBJ1-6, with TRBD1 as a possible D gene (6 bases). V lost 5 bases and J 5 bases, leaving 13 bases between the germline ends. Germline CDR1 LNHDA, CDR2 SQIVND (reference sequence). This CDR3 contains 15 residues. Written as DNA, the CDR3 is TGTGCCAGTAGTCTTGGACAGCCCAATAATTCACCCCTCCACTTT. Its translation is CASSLGQPNNSPLHF.

The chain uses TRBV9 and TRBJ2-1; D might be TRBD2 (5 bases). Trimming cost V 6 bases and J 0 bases, with 13 bases left between them. The CDR3 is 15 residues long. Germline loops: CDR1 SGDLS, CDR2 YYNGEE. The chain's CDR3 is CASNGGSSSYNEQFF. The CDR3 DNA follows: TGTGCCAGCAATGGCGGGTCAAGCTCCTACAATGAGCAGTTCTTC. The full variable domain, rest sourced from reference TRBV9 and TRBJ2-1, is DSGVTQTPKHLITATGQRVTLRCSPRSGDLSVYWYQQSLDQGLQFLIQYYNGEERAKGNILERFSAQQFPDLHSELNLSSLELGDSALYFCASNGGSSSYNEQFFGPGTRLTVL.

This clone was picked up a small number of times. This rearrangement joins TRBV5-5 to TRBJ1-5, with D possibly matching TRBD1 (5 bases). Germline assignment: CDR1 SGHKS and CDR2 YYEKEE (reference sequence). The CDR3 length is 13 residues. V was cut by 4 bases and J by 7 bases, with 12 bases left in between. CDR3 amino acids: CASSKYQGQPQHF. The CDR3 coding sequence is TGTGCCAGCAGCAAGTATCAGGGCCAGCCCCAGCATTTT. The whole variable domain, filled in from reference TRBV5-5 and TRBJ1-5, reads DAGVTQSPTHLIKTRGQQVTLRCSPISGHKSVSWYQQVLGQGPQFIFQYYEKEERGRGNFPDRFSARQFPNYSSELNVNALLLGDSALYLCASSKYQGQPQHFGDGTRLSIL.

The chain recombines TRBV4-1 with TRBJ2-1; no definite D call. The germline V gene has CDR1 MGHRA and CDR2 YSYEKL. The length of the CDR3 is 16 residues. V lost 0 bases to trimming and J lost 3 bases, with 12 bases between them. The CDR3 DNA follows: TGCGCCAGCAGCCAAGAATCGGCGGTGTACTACAATGAGCAGTTCTTC. The encoded protein is CASSQESAVYYNEQFF.

The J gene is TRBJ1-4, the V gene TRBV6-1; 9 nucleotides match TRBD1. The CDR3 contains 14 residues. V gave up 3 bases and J gave up 8 bases; unmatched junction bases: 4. Germline V gives CDR1 MNHNS, CDR2 SASEGT. CDR3 loop: CASSEGQGGEKLFF. CDR3 bases: TGTGCCAGCAGTGAGGGACAGGGAGGGGAAAAACTGTTTTTT.

V and J are TRBV25-1 and TRBJ1-5; 12 bases match TRBD1. V lost 6 bases, J lost 1 base, and 10 bases stayed unmatched. The CDR3 runs 18 residues. The germline CDR1 and CDR2 sequences are MGHDK and SYGVNS. CDR3 loop: CASRPGQGALRSNQPQHF. In DNA form, the CDR3 reads TGTGCCAGCAGACCGGGACAGGGGGCCCTGAGGAGCAATCAGCCCCAGCATTTT. The whole variable domain, remainder taken from reference TRBV25-1 and TRBJ1-5, is EADIYQTPRYLVIGTGKKITLECSQTMGHDKMYWYQQDPGMELHLIHYSYGVNSTEKGDLSSESTVSRIRTEHFPLTLESARPSHTSQYLCASRPGQGALRSNQPQHFGDGTRLSIL.

The chain uses TRBV7-2 and TRBJ2-7; 11 nucleotides align to TRBD1. The CDR3 runs to 16 residues. The J segment lost 5 bases and the V segment lost 5 bases, leaving 11 bases of the junction unmatched. CDR1 and CDR2 from the germline V gene are SGHTA and FQGNSA. The CDR3 sequence: CASSAQDRGRPHEQYF. The CDR3 DNA reads TGTGCCAGCAGCGCTCAGGACAGGGGGCGCCCCCACGAGCAGTACTTC.

J is TRBJ2-4 and V is TRBV4-3, with 7 positions matching TRBD1. Germline V gene data show CDR1 as LGHNA and CDR2 as YSLEER. V lost 1 base to trimming and J lost 0 bases; unmatched junction nucleotides: 9. The CDR3 runs to 18 residues. The CDR3 spells CASSQVFRDRLAKNIQYF. The DNA for the CDR3 is TGCGCCAGCAGCCAAGTCTTTCGGGACAGATTAGCCAAAAACATTCAGTACTTC.

This chain links TRBV4-3 with TRBJ2-7, with TRBD2 as a possible D gene (5 bases). Germline V gene sequence: CDR1 LGHNA, CDR2 YSLEER. Trimming removed 1 base from V and 2 bases from J, with 9 bases in between. CDR3 size: 14 residues. The chain's CDR3 is CASSQGGLPYEQYF. CDR3 DNA: TGCGCCAGCAGCCAAGGCGGGCTTCCCTACGAGCAGTACTTC.

The chain couples TRBV6-6 to TRBJ1-1; D remains unclear. V was pared by 6 bases and J by 7 bases, with 15 bases between. The CDR3 consists of 13 residues. Germline-derived CDR1 and CDR2 are MNHNY and SVGAGI (reference sequence). The CDR3 coding sequence is TGTGCCAGCAGCCTCCAGAAGACACTTGAAGCTTTCTTT. Translating gives CASSLQKTLEAFF.

The rearrangement links TRBV28 to TRBJ2-7, with 16 bases lining up with TRBD2. This CDR3 is built from 16 residues. V lost 3 bases and J lost 9; bases outside the gene matches: 8. Germline values: CDR1 MDHEN, CDR2 SYDVKM. The CDR3: CASSFGSGLAGGRQYF. DNA for the CDR3: TGTGCCAGCAGTTTCGGATCGGGACTAGCGGGAGGGAGGCAGTACTTC.

The chain joins TRBV27 to TRBJ1-1, with 10 bases lining up with TRBD1. J lost 4 bases, V lost 2 bases, and 7 bases had no gene match. In germline, CDR1 is MNHEY, CDR2 SMNVEV (reference sequence). The CDR3 extends over 16 amino acids. The chain's CDR3 is CASSLGTGVTGTEAFF. The CDR3 nucleotides are TGTGCCAGCAGTTTAGGGACAGGGGTTACAGGCACTGAAGCTTTCTTT.

The DNA of the CDR3 is TGTGCCAGCAGCAGGACTAGCGGGTACGAGCAGTACTTC. Protein sequence: CASSRTSGYEQYF. The chain couples TRBV2 to TRBJ2-7; 11 bases align to TRBD2. The CDR3 runs to 13 residues. J gave up 4 bases and V 6 bases, and 2 bases lay outside the gene matches. The germline gives CDR1 SNHLY, CDR2 FYNNEI.

This chain uses TRBV10-3 with TRBJ1-1, with a tentative D call TRBD1 (6 bases). Germline V gene data show CDR1 as ENHRY and CDR2 as SYGVKD. The CDR3 is 14 amino acids. V was shortened by 4 bases and J by 4 bases, with 13 bases between the two germline ends. CDR3 region: CAISGSQGFTEAFF. CDR3 sequence (DNA): TGTGCCATCAGTGGGTCACAGGGATTCACTGAAGCTTTCTTT.

The rearrangement links TRBV11-1 to TRBJ2-5, with D possibly being TRBD2 (6 bases). This CDR3 contains 15 residues. Germline CDR1 and CDR2: SGHAT and FQDESV (reference sequence). With 5 bases removed from V and 7 bases from J, the gap between germline ends came to 20 bases. This chain's CDR3 is CASSRGWTAEGTQYF. DNA for the CDR3: TGTGCCAGCAGCCGTGGCTGGACGGCGGAGGGGACCCAGTACTTC.

The V gene is TRBV28, the J gene TRBJ2-1; 7 bases fit TRBD1. Germline V gene lookup returns CDR1 MDHEN and CDR2 SYDVKM. V shed 4 bases, J shed 3 bases, and the junction held 6 bases outside the gene matches. This CDR3 has 15 residues. The CDR3 DNA reads TGTGCCAGCAGTTACCCCCGACAGGGCTACAATGAGCAGTTCTTC. The encoded protein is CASSYPRQGYNEQFF.

The table lists this clone with a count of one. This chain connects TRBV7-6 to TRBJ2-1; TRBD2 matches 7 bases. In germline, CDR1 is SGHVS, CDR2 FNYEAQ. The CDR3 spans 14 residues. Unmatched junction bases numbered 5, after V lost 5 bases and J lost 4 bases. CDR3 nucleotides: TGTGCCAGCAGCCCTACTAGCGTATACAATGAGCAGTTCTTC. It translates to CASSPTSVYNEQFF.

The rearrangement uses TRBV15 and TRBJ1-4, with TRBD1 matching over 11 bases. Germline CDR1 is LNHNV and CDR2 is YYDKDF (reference sequence). This CDR3 region has 14 residues. The ends lost 3 bases at V and 7 bases at J; junction bases unmatched: 1. CDR3 in DNA: TGTGCCACCAGCAGGGACAGGGGGCTTGAAAAACTGTTTTTT. Translating gives CATSRDRGLEKLFF.

The rearrangement joins TRBV5-1 to TRBJ2-7; 10 nucleotides line up with TRBD1. The V gene's germline CDR1 is SGHRS and CDR2 YFSETQ. Losses at the gene ends were 3 bases for V and 3 bases for J; bases not matched to a gene: 12. The CDR3 spans 17 residues. The DNA for the CDR3 is TGCGCCAGCAGCTCCATCACTCCGGGACAGGGGCTCTACGAGCAGTACTTC. It translates to CASSSITPGQGLYEQYF.

V gene TRBV4-1 combines with J gene TRBJ2-3; 13 positions match TRBD2. Germline loops: CDR1 MGHRA, CDR2 YSYEKL. The ends lost 4 bases at V and 4 bases at J; junction bases unmatched: 8. The CDR3 has 17 amino acids. The CDR3 coding sequence is TGCGCCAGCAGCCTACCACCACTAGCGGGAGGGGCAGATACGCAGTATTTT. As protein: CASSLPPLAGGADTQYF.

The rearrangement uses TRBV7-3 and TRBJ2-1; 11 nucleotides align to TRBD2. V trimming: 3 bases; J trimming: 2 bases; junction bases outside the gene matches: 6. Germline V gene sequence: CDR1 SGHTA, CDR2 FQGTGA. The CDR3 runs 17 residues. CDR3 region: CASSFTSGSPPYNEQFF. The CDR3 DNA follows: TGTGCCAGCAGCTTTACTAGCGGGAGCCCACCCTACAATGAGCAGTTCTTC.

The V and J genes are TRBV18 and TRBJ2-3; D not resolved. Germline V gene data show CDR1 as KGHSH and CDR2 as LQKENI. Trimming stripped 0 bases from V and 3 bases from J, with 4 bases between. This CDR3 comprises 13 residues. In DNA form, the CDR3 reads TGTGCCAGCTCACCACCGGCAACAGATACGCAGTATTTT. Protein product: CASSPPATDTQYF.

The V call is TRBV28, the J call TRBJ1-2; D call uncertain. The CDR3 is 12 amino acids. Trimming pared 1 base from V and 6 bases from J, leaving 6 bases between. CDR1 and CDR2 from the germline V gene are MDHEN and SYDVKM. The CDR3 bases are TGTGCCAGCAGTTTATCCCCCAATGGCTACACCTTC. It specifies CASSLSPNGYTF.